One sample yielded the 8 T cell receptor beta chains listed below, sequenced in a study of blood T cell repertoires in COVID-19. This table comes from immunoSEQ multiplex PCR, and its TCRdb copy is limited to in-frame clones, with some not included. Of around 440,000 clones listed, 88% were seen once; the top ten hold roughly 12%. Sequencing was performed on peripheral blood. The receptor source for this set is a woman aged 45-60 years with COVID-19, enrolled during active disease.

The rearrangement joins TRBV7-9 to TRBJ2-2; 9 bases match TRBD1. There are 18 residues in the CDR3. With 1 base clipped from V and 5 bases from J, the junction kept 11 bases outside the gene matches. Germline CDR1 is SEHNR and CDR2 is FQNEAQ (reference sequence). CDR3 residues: CASSLGLGTGFHTGELFF. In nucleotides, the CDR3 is TGTGCCAGCAGCTTAGGACTCGGGACAGGGTTTCATACCGGGGAGCTGTTTTTT.

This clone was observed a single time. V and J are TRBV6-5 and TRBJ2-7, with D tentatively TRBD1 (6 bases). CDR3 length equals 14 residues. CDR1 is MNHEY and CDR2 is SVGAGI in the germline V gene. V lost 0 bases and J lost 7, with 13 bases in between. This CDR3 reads CASSYSAGVGEQYF. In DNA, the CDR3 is TGTGCCAGCAGTTACTCGGCAGGGGTCGGGGAGCAGTACTTC.

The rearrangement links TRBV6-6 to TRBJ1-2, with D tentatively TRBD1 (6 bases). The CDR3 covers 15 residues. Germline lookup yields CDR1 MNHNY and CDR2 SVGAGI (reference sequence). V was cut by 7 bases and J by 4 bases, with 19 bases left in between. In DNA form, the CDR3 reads TGTGCCAGCACCTACGAGGCAGGGGTTGTCTATGGCTACACCTTC. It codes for CASTYEAGVVYGYTF.

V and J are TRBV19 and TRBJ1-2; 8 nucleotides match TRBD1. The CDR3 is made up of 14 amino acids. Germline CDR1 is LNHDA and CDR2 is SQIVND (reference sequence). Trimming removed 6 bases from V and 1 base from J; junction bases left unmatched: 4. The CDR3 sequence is CASRPQGGNYGYTF. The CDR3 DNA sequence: TGTGCCAGTAGGCCACAGGGGGGTAACTATGGCTACACCTTC.

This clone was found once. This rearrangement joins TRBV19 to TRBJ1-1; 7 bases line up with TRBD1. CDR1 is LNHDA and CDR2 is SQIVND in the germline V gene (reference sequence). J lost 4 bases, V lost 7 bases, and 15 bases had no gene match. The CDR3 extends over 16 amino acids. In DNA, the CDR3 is TGTGCCAGTACCACACACTCAAGGGGGCGGACCACTGAAGCTTTCTTT. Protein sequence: CASTTHSRGRTTEAFF.

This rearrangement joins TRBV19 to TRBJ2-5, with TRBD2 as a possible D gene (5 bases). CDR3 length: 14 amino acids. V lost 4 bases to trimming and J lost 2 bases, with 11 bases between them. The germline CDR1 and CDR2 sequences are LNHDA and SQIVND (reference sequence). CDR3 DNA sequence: TGTGCCAGTAGTAGTGCCAGGAGGCAAGAGACCCAGTACTTC. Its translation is CASSSARRQETQYF.

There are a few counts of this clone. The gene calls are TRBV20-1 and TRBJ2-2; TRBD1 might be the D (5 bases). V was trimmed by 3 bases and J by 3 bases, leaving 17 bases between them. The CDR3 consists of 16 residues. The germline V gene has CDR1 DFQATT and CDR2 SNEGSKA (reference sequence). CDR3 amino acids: CSASKGQAMDTGELFF. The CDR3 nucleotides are TGCAGTGCTAGTAAGGGGCAGGCGATGGACACCGGGGAGCTGTTTTTT.

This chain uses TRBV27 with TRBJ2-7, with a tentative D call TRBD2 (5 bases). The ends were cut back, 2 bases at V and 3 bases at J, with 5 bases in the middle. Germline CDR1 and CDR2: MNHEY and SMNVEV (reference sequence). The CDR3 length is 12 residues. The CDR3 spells CASSLSGYEQYF. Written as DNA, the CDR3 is TGTGCCAGCAGTTTAAGCGGCTACGAGCAGTACTTC.